Below are 30 T cell receptor beta chains sequenced from a single sample in a study of shared T cell receptors in the human thymus. The assay was immunoSEQ multiplex PCR, and TCRdb's table has in-frame clones only and misses some. This sample has 500,000 to 850,000 clones; more than 75% occur once, and the top ten carry roughly 0.0089%. The same data also went into a second study, on human thymus T cells.

The sequencing sample was made of thymocytes. The receptors come from a boy under two years old with a congenital heart defect.

V usage is TRBV4-2 and J usage is TRBJ1-4, with a possible D match to TRBD1 (6 bases). The CDR3 has 15 residues. V dropped 4 bases and J dropped 1 base, with 10 bases sitting between them. Germline assignment: CDR1 LGHNA and CDR2 YNFKEQ. For the CDR3, the DNA is TGTGCCAGCAGCCTACTGACAGGAACTAATGAAAAACTGTTTTTT. Residues: CASSLLTGTNEKLFF.

Concerning this clone: Within the sample, other DNA sequences also encode this same CDR3. CDR3 sequence reads: CATSRNREAFF. In nucleotides, the CDR3 is TGTGCCACCAGCAGAAACAGGGAAGCTTTCTTT. The rearrangement joins TRBV15 to TRBJ1-1, with a weak D call TRBD1 (5 bases). Trimming left V 2 bases short and J 8 bases short, with 6 bases between. This CDR3 is built from 11 residues. CDR1 is LNHNV and CDR2 is YYDKDF in the germline V gene (reference sequence).

The chain combines TRBV16 with TRBJ1-2, with D possibly being TRBD1 (5 bases). CDR1 and CDR2 from the germline V gene are KGHSY and FQNENV. V was clipped by 1 base and J by 0 bases, with 18 bases between them. This CDR3 region has 18 residues. The CDR3 DNA sequence: TGTGCCAGCAGCCAATGGGGCAAGTACCCCGGATCTAACTATGGCTACACCTTC. It specifies CASSQWGKYPGSNYGYTF.

The rearrangement joins TRBV4-1 to TRBJ1-5, with a possible D match to TRBD1 (5 bases). Germline CDR1 is MGHRA and CDR2 is YSYEKL. This CDR3 contains 14 residues. Trimming removed 3 bases at V and 9 bases at J, with 15 bases between. This CDR3 is CASSHKGGVGPQHF. In nucleotides, the CDR3 is TGCGCCAGCAGCCATAAGGGAGGGGTGGGGCCCCAGCATTTT.

V is TRBV7-2 and J is TRBJ2-1; no definite D call. CDR1 is SGHTA, CDR2 FQGNSA, per germline. The CDR3 runs 15 residues. V was clipped by 2 bases and J by 6 bases, with 14 bases between them. The CDR3 sequence is CASSLYPVYSNEQFF. The CDR3 coding sequence is TGTGCCAGCAGCTTATATCCGGTTTATTCCAATGAGCAGTTCTTC.

This clone has only one observation. J is TRBJ2-6 and V is TRBV4-3; maybe TRBD1 (6 bases). This CDR3 region has 20 residues. Germline CDR1 and CDR2: LGHNA and YSLEER. Deletions cut 4 bases from V and 0 bases from J, with 22 bases between. The CDR3 loop is CASSPREPGVSSSGANVLTF. DNA for the CDR3: TGCGCCAGCAGCCCCCGAGAACCAGGGGTCAGCTCCTCTGGGGCCAACGTCCTGACTTTC.

In nucleotides, the CDR3 is TGTGCCAGCAGCCCGCACTCCTGGACTAGCGAGCCCGGGGAGCTGTTTTTT. Its translation is CASSPHSWTSEPGELFF. V gene TRBV5-4 combines with J gene TRBJ2-2, with 9 bases matching TRBD2. J gave up 6 bases and V 4 bases, and 13 bases lay outside the gene matches. The germline V gene encodes CDR1 SGHNT and CDR2 YYREEE (reference sequence). The CDR3 has 17 residues.

The chain uses TRBV4-3 and TRBJ1-2; possibly TRBD1 for D (5 bases). With 0 bases removed from V and 4 bases from J, the gap between germline ends came to 12 bases. This CDR3 spans 15 amino acids. CDR1 and CDR2 (germline): LGHNA, YSLEER. The CDR3 bases are TGCGCCAGCAGCCAAGACAGGGTGGTTGTCTATGGCTACACCTTC. This gives the protein CASSQDRVVVYGYTF.

The DNA of the CDR3 is TGCGCCAGCAGCTTGACGGGGAGTGAAGCTTTCTTT. Its protein product is CASSLTGSEAFF. This chain links TRBV5-1 with TRBJ1-1; D uncertain. Trimming cost V 1 base and J 7 bases, with 8 bases left between them. The CDR3 consists of 12 residues. CDR1 and CDR2 from the germline V gene are SGHRS and YFSETQ.

This chain connects TRBV10-2 to TRBJ2-7; the D gene is possibly TRBD2 (5 bases). CDR3 length: 15 residues. Trimming took 1 base from V and 2 from J, leaving 12 bases between them. Germline V gene lookup returns CDR1 WSHSY and CDR2 SAAADI. The CDR3 bases are TGCGCCAGCAGTGAGTTCAGGACTTCTACCTACGAGCAGTACTTC. This gives the protein CASSEFRTSTYEQYF.

V gene TRBV7-2 combines with J gene TRBJ1-2; possibly TRBD1 for D (5 bases). The CDR3 loop spans 14 amino acids. Germline V gives CDR1 SGHTA, CDR2 FQGNSA. V dropped 1 base and J dropped 4 bases, with 10 bases sitting between them. CDR3 nucleotide sequence: TGTGCCAGCAGCTTAGTTAGGGGAGGCTATGGCTACACCTTC. Translation gives CASSLVRGGYGYTF.

The J gene is TRBJ1-5, the V gene TRBV27; D may be TRBD1 (5 bases). Germline CDR1 reads MNHEY; CDR2 reads SMNVEV (reference sequence). V lost 2 bases and J lost 6, with 14 bases in between. The CDR3 covers 15 residues. CDR3 protein: CASSLGGALGQPQHF. The CDR3 DNA reads TGTGCCAGCAGTTTAGGAGGGGCGCTGGGTCAGCCCCAGCATTTT.

This sequence joins TRBV5-4 and TRBJ2-1; TRBD2 matches 9 bases. CDR3 length equals 17 residues. CDR1 is SGHNT and CDR2 is YYREEE in the germline V gene (reference sequence). J was trimmed by 7 bases and V by 4 bases; bases with no gene match: 15. The CDR3 nucleotides are TGTGCCAGCAGCGTGAGGGCGGGAGGGCCTATTAGGAATGAGCAGTTCTTC. Protein sequence: CASSVRAGGPIRNEQFF.

The CDR3 DNA reads TGTGCCAGCAGTGGAGGAGGAGATCAGCCCCAGCATTTT. The encoded protein is CASSGGGDQPQHF. The chain links TRBV6-4 to TRBJ1-5; D is unresolved. The CDR3 runs 13 residues. Germline CDR1 is MRHNA and CDR2 is SNTAGT. The germline V and J ends were trimmed by 4 bases and 5 bases, with 9 bases remaining between them.

Only one count was recorded for this clone. The chain joins TRBV5-1 to TRBJ2-5, with 7 bases that match TRBD2. This CDR3 comprises 15 residues. Germline loops: CDR1 SGHRS, CDR2 YFSETQ. V lost 1 base and J lost 5; bases outside the gene matches: 8. This CDR3 reads CASSLLAGVGETQYF. The CDR3 DNA reads as TGCGCCAGCAGCTTGCTGGCGGGGGTAGGGGAGACCCAGTACTTC.

The rearrangement links TRBV15 to TRBJ2-7; tentatively, D is TRBD2 (6 bases). The V gene's germline CDR1 is LNHNV and CDR2 YYDKDF (reference sequence). The CDR3 length is 14 residues. The V end lost 5 bases, the J end lost 5 bases, and 16 bases lay between the germline ends. The CDR3 DNA follows: TGTGCCACCAGCCCATACCGGGGGTCACACGAGCAGTACTTC. This gives the protein CATSPYRGSHEQYF. Full variable domain (missing parts from reference TRBV15 and TRBJ2-7): DAMVIQNPRYQVTQFGKPVTLSCSQTLNHNVMYWYQQKSSQAPKLLFHYYDKDFNNEADTPDNFQSRRPNTSFCFLDIRSPGLGDTAMYLCATSPYRGSHEQYFGPGTRLTVT.

The chain has TRBV11-2 and TRBJ2-5; D is perhaps TRBD1 (5 bases). This CDR3 region has 15 residues. Trimming pared 1 base from V and 5 bases from J, leaving 14 bases between. Germline CDR1 reads SGHAT; CDR2 reads FQNNGV. DNA of the CDR3: TGTGCCAGCAGCTTAGGGGTCAGGGTGAGGGAGACCCAGTACTTC. This codes for CASSLGVRVRETQYF.

This chain uses TRBV6-5 with TRBJ2-7, with D perhaps TRBD2 (6 bases). The V end was cut by 6 bases, the J end by 4 bases, with 13 bases between. Germline-derived CDR1 and CDR2 are MNHEY and SVGAGI. This CDR3 comprises 13 residues. CDR3 nucleotides: TGTGCCAGCAGCCCCGGGGGTAATTACGAGCAGTACTTC. This codes for CASSPGGNYEQYF.

This clone was recorded only once. J is TRBJ2-7 and V is TRBV7-9; 8 bases line up with TRBD1. This CDR3 comprises 16 residues. Germline loops: CDR1 SEHNR, CDR2 FQNEAQ (reference sequence). Trimming removed 0 bases from V and 2 bases from J; junction bases left unmatched: 6. The CDR3, as DNA: TGTGCCAGCAGCTTAGCAAGGCAGGGGGCCCCCTACGAGCAGTACTTC. It specifies CASSLARQGAPYEQYF. Full variable domain (outside the CDR3, taken from reference TRBV7-9 and TRBJ2-7): DTGVSQNPRHKITKRGQNVTFRCDPISEHNRLYWYRQTLGQGPEFLTYFQNEAQLEKSRLLSDRFSAERPKGSFSTLEIQRTEQGDSAMYLCASSLARQGAPYEQYFGPGTRLTVT.

This chain uses TRBV6-5 with TRBJ1-1; D perhaps matches TRBD1 (5 bases). Germline CDR1 is MNHEY and CDR2 is SVGAGI. The CDR3 runs to 14 residues. Trimming pared 6 bases from V and 1 base from J, leaving 12 bases between. The CDR3 DNA reads TGTGCCAGCAGCCTGACCGACAGGAACACTGAAGCTTTCTTT. Its translation: CASSLTDRNTEAFF.

The chain couples TRBV4-1 to TRBJ2-2; weak D call: TRBD2 (5 bases). Trimming took 0 bases from V and 1 from J, leaving 12 bases between them. Germline CDR1 and CDR2: MGHRA and YSYEKL. The CDR3 sequence is 17 residues long. CDR3 in DNA: TGCGCCAGCAGCCAAGATCGAGTCGCGGGGAACACCGGGGAGCTGTTTTTT. It codes for CASSQDRVAGNTGELFF.

This chain joins TRBV7-3 and TRBJ1-3; D perhaps matches TRBD1 (6 bases). This CDR3 is built from 15 residues. Germline CDR1 and CDR2: SGHTA and FQGTGA. The V gene lost 4 bases and the J gene lost 7 bases, with 17 bases spanning the gap. The CDR3 bases are TGTGCCAGCAGCTGTAGGACAGACACGGGGAACACCATATATTTT. This encodes CASSCRTDTGNTIYF.

The CDR3 coding sequence is TGTGCCAGTAGTATAGGGAACCTAGAAGACTACACCTTC. It codes for CASSIGNLEDYTF. This chain links TRBV19 with TRBJ1-2; D call uncertain. V was clipped by 1 base and J by 10 bases, with 13 bases between them. CDR1 is LNHDA and CDR2 is SQIVND in the germline V gene (reference sequence). The CDR3 extends over 13 amino acids.

This chain links TRBV4-1 with TRBJ2-1, with D possibly matching TRBD2 (6 bases). V dropped 1 base and J dropped 12 bases, with 10 bases sitting between them. This CDR3 comprises 12 residues. Germline V lookup: CDR1 MGHRA, CDR2 YSYEKL. The DNA for the CDR3 is TGCGCCAGCAGCCAAGTCGCGGGACTGCAGTTCTTC. Its protein product is CASSQVAGLQFF.

The CDR3 DNA reads TGTGCCAGCAGGCCCCCGGGACAGCGTAGGCAGCCCCAGCATTTT. This sequence encodes CASRPPGQRRQPQHF. This sequence joins TRBV28 and TRBJ1-5; 7 bases are shared with TRBD1. Germline CDR1 reads MDHEN; CDR2 reads SYDVKM. The CDR3 totals 15 residues. V dropped 6 bases and J dropped 7; count of bases not matched to a gene: 12.

The chain carries TRBV2 and TRBJ2-1; 11 nucleotides align to TRBD2. This CDR3 spans 15 amino acids. Trimming cost V 6 bases and J 2 bases; bases outside gene matches: 3. Per the germline V gene, CDR1 is SNHLY and CDR2 is FYNNEI. The CDR3 here is CASRASGGPYNEQFF. DNA of the CDR3: TGTGCCAGCAGGGCTAGCGGGGGGCCCTACAATGAGCAGTTCTTC.

This rearrangement joins TRBV28 to TRBJ2-7; 7 positions agree with TRBD2. The germline gives CDR1 MDHEN, CDR2 SYDVKM. V shed 2 bases and J 2 bases; nucleotides not matched to a gene: 3. The CDR3 loop spans 14 amino acids. The CDR3: CASSLGREAYEQYF. In DNA form, the CDR3 reads TGTGCCAGCAGTTTAGGTCGGGAGGCCTACGAGCAGTACTTC.

In DNA form, the CDR3 reads TGTGCCAGCAGAACAGTCCCCGGAGAGACCCAGTACTTC. Amino acid sequence: CASRTVPGETQYF. This sequence joins TRBV7-2 and TRBJ2-5; D is uncertain. The CDR3 extends over 13 amino acids. Germline CDR1 and CDR2: SGHTA and FQGNSA. V lost 6 bases, J lost 4 bases, and 12 bases lay in between.

The chain carries TRBV6-1 and TRBJ1-4; maybe TRBD1 (6 bases). Germline loops: CDR1 MNHNS, CDR2 SASEGT. Deletions cut 10 bases from V and 7 bases from J, with 19 bases between. This CDR3 is 14 amino acids long. This CDR3 reads CATYHRAALEKLFF. As DNA, the CDR3 is TGTGCCACGTATCACAGGGCCGCCCTTGAAAAACTGTTTTTT.

CDR3 coding DNA: TGTGCCAGCAGCTCGGGACAGGGATTATCGTCCAATTCACCCCTCCACTTT. It yields the protein CASSSGQGLSSNSPLHF. V and J are TRBV7-8 and TRBJ1-6; 9 bases fit TRBD1. The ends lost 4 bases at V and 7 bases at J; junction bases unmatched: 11. There are 17 residues in the CDR3. CDR1 is SGHVS, CDR2 FQNEAQ, per germline.